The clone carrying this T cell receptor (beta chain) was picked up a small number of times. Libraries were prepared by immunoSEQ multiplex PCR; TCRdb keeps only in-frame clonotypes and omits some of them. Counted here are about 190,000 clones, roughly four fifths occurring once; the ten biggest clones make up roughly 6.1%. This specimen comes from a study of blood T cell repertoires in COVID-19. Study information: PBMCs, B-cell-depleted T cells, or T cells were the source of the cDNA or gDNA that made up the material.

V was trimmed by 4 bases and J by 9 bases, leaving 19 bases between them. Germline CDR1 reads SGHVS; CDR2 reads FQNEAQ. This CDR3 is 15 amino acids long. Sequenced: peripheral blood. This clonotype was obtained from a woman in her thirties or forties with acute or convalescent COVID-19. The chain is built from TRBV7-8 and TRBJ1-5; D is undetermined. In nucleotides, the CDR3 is TGTGCCAGCAGCTACGAAGCGAAAAGCCCGATGCCCCAGCATTTT. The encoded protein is CASSYEAKSPMPQHF.